A single sample is the source of the 22 T cell receptor beta chains below, sequenced in a study of shared clonotypes between healthy human individuals. This table comes from immunoSEQ multiplex PCR, and its TCRdb copy is limited to in-frame clones, with some not included. The sample shows 400,000 to 600,000 clones, 95% to 97% of them seen only once. Sequencing was carried out using naive CD4+ T cells sorted from blood. Subset specified: CD45RA+ positively selected. The receptor set was obtained from a woman between 25 and 40 years old in good health.

The rearrangement joins TRBV27 to TRBJ2-2; 7 positions match TRBD2. V was pared by 5 bases and J by 3 bases, with 9 bases of the junction left unmatched. The CDR3 has 16 residues. Germline V gene sequence: CDR1 MNHEY, CDR2 SMNVEV (reference sequence). CDR3 residues: CASSTPGGPDTGELFF. CDR3 in DNA: TGTGCCAGCAGTACCCCGGGGGGACCAGACACCGGGGAGCTGTTTTTT.

This chain joins TRBV5-1 and TRBJ1-1, with 9 bases that match TRBD1. The ends lost 2 bases at V and 0 bases at J; junction bases unmatched: 5. The CDR3 totals 16 residues. Germline V gives CDR1 SGHRS, CDR2 YFSETQ. The CDR3 is CASSLTGQGLNTEAFF. The CDR3 coding sequence is TGCGCCAGCAGCTTAACCGGACAGGGGCTGAACACTGAAGCTTTCTTT.

CDR3 sequence: CASSLVGTGGNEQFF. The DNA for the CDR3 is TGTGCCAGCAGCTTAGTCGGGACAGGGGGCAATGAGCAGTTCTTC. The chain carries TRBV11-2 and TRBJ2-1; 11 bases match TRBD1. Germline V gene data show CDR1 as SGHAT and CDR2 as FQNNGV. This CDR3 is built from 15 residues. Unmatched junction bases numbered 2, after V lost 1 base and J lost 6 bases.

The chain links TRBV20-1 to TRBJ2-7; D is uncertain. The CDR3 is 11 amino acids. Germline V gene sequence: CDR1 DFQATT, CDR2 SNEGSKA (reference sequence). V was cut by 1 base and J by 5 bases, with 6 bases left in between. This CDR3 reads CSARGDHEQYF. The DNA for the CDR3 is TGCAGTGCTAGAGGCGATCACGAGCAGTACTTC.

The chain is built from TRBV5-1 and TRBJ2-1; D might be TRBD2 (5 bases). CDR1 is SGHRS and CDR2 is YFSETQ in the germline V gene. This CDR3 has 15 amino acids. The V gene lost 0 bases and the J gene lost 8 bases, with 15 bases spanning the gap. CDR3 in amino acids: CASSLGVAGIDEQFF. CDR3 DNA: TGCGCCAGCAGCTTGGGGGTAGCCGGGATTGATGAGCAGTTCTTC.

The chain carries TRBV6-1 and TRBJ2-3, with 10 bases lining up with TRBD2. The CDR3 length is 16 residues. CDR1 and CDR2 from the germline V gene are MNHNS and SASEGT. The J segment lost 2 bases and the V segment lost 4 bases, leaving 6 bases of the junction unmatched. The CDR3 here is CASSARTSGFTDTQYF. DNA for the CDR3: TGTGCCAGCAGTGCCCGGACTAGCGGCTTCACAGATACGCAGTATTTT.

The chain joins TRBV28 to TRBJ2-7; TRBD1 agrees at 7 bases. Losses at the gene ends were 8 bases for V and 6 bases for J; bases not matched to a gene: 13. The CDR3 length is 14 residues. CDR1 and CDR2 (germline): MDHEN, SYDVKM. This CDR3 reads CASSDRFHFFEQYF. The CDR3 DNA follows: TGTGCCAGCTCGGACAGGTTTCATTTTTTCGAGCAGTACTTC.

The CDR3: CASSLARVLGANVLTF. In nucleotides, the CDR3 is TGTGCCAGCAGCTTAGCCAGGGTCTTGGGGGCCAACGTCCTGACTTTC. V and J are TRBV7-8 and TRBJ2-6, with a possible D match to TRBD1 (5 bases). The CDR3 runs 16 residues. Germline CDR1 is SGHVS and CDR2 is FQNEAQ. The V and J ends lost 0 bases and 4 bases respectively, with 10 bases between them.

The V and J genes are TRBV28 and TRBJ2-3; a possible D gene is TRBD1 (5 bases). Germline loops: CDR1 MDHEN, CDR2 SYDVKM. The CDR3 length is 15 residues. The V gene lost 3 bases and the J gene lost 2 bases, with 12 bases spanning the gap. Here the CDR3 reads CASSFRQPSTDTQYF. CDR3 DNA: TGTGCCAGCAGTTTCAGACAGCCTTCCACAGATACGCAGTATTTT.

V and J are TRBV2 and TRBJ2-6; 7 bases map to TRBD1. Germline V CDR1 and CDR2: SNHLY, FYNNEI. CDR3 length equals 15 residues. Trimming removed 5 bases from V and 4 bases from J; junction bases left unmatched: 5. CDR3 in amino acids: CASSPTGYGANVLTF. As DNA, the CDR3 is TGTGCCAGCAGTCCGACAGGGTACGGGGCCAACGTCCTGACTTTC.

Points on this clone: This CDR3 is also generated by other DNA sequences in the sample. This rearrangement joins TRBV5-1 to TRBJ2-6, with 7 bases fitting TRBD1. Germline V gene lookup returns CDR1 SGHRS and CDR2 YFSETQ. V lost 0 bases to trimming and J lost 4 bases; unmatched junction nucleotides: 7. The CDR3 covers 17 residues. CDR3 region: CASSLGTGVSGANVLTF. In DNA form, the CDR3 reads TGCGCCAGCAGCTTGGGGACAGGAGTTTCCGGGGCCAACGTCCTGACTTTC.

J is TRBJ2-5 and V is TRBV10-1; D gene uncertain. Germline CDR1 is WNHNN and CDR2 is SYGVQD (reference sequence). This CDR3 is 13 amino acids long. V lost 4 bases, J lost 1 base, and 7 bases lay in between. CDR3 sequence (DNA): TGCGCCAGCAGTGCGGCAGCCCAAGAGACCCAGTACTTC. This codes for CASSAAAQETQYF.

Written as DNA, the CDR3 is TGTGCCAGCAGCGGCGACCCTCTCTCTGGAAACACCATATATTTT. Its translation: CASSGDPLSGNTIYF. The chain recombines TRBV9 with TRBJ1-3; no reliable D call. V was shortened by 3 bases and J by 0 bases, with 10 bases between the two germline ends. The CDR3 loop spans 15 amino acids. From germline, CDR1 is SGDLS and CDR2 YYNGEE. Looking up the rest from reference TRBV9 and TRBJ1-3 gives the full variable domain: DSGVTQTPKHLITATGQRVTLRCSPRSGDLSVYWYQQSLDQGLQFLIQYYNGEERAKGNILERFSAQQFPDLHSELNLSSLELGDSALYFCASSGDPLSGNTIYFGEGSWLTVV.

The chain links TRBV10-3 to TRBJ1-1; D call uncertain. Trimming took off 6 bases at V and 1 base at J, with 12 bases between the two ends. The CDR3 contains 14 residues. Germline V gives CDR1 ENHRY, CDR2 SYGVKD. The DNA of the CDR3 is TGTGCCATCAGCAAAGACTACTCGAACACTGAAGCTTTCTTT. It encodes CAISKDYSNTEAFF.

Here the CDR3 reads CASSLYAYEQYF. The CDR3, as DNA: TGTGCCAGCAGCCTATATGCCTACGAGCAGTACTTC. The V gene is TRBV7-2, the J gene TRBJ2-7, with D unresolved. V lost 5 bases to trimming and J lost 2 bases, with 7 bases between them. CDR1 SGHTA and CDR2 FQGNSA come from the germline V gene. CDR3 length equals 12 residues.

V and J are TRBV18 and TRBJ2-7; D uncertain. CDR1 is KGHSH and CDR2 is LQKENI in the germline V gene. The CDR3 is made up of 13 amino acids. Trimming shortened V by 1 base and J by 3 bases, and 7 bases separated the two germline ends. The CDR3 reads CASSPRDNYEQYF. The DNA for the CDR3 is TGTGCCAGCTCACCACGCGACAACTACGAGCAGTACTTC.

This clone has more than one count but fewer than ten. The V call is TRBV6-1, the J call TRBJ1-1; a possible D gene is TRBD1 (5 bases). V lost 6 bases, J lost 0 bases, and 11 bases lay in between. This CDR3 spans 14 amino acids. CDR1 MNHNS and CDR2 SASEGT come from the germline V gene. CDR3 protein: CASRTGTVNTEAFF. In nucleotides, the CDR3 is TGTGCCAGCAGGACCGGGACCGTGAACACTGAAGCTTTCTTT.

This clone has just one count. The chain joins TRBV30 to TRBJ1-4; no firm D call. Germline V gives CDR1 GTSNPN, CDR2 SVGIG (reference sequence). V gave up 3 bases and J gave up 0 bases, with 11 bases separating them. This CDR3 has 15 amino acids. The CDR3 coding sequence is TGTGCCTGGAGCAACCACCAGGCAACTAATGAAAAACTGTTTTTT. This codes for CAWSNHQATNEKLFF.

The V and J genes are TRBV6-6 and TRBJ1-2, with a possible D match to TRBD1 (5 bases). CDR3 length: 15 amino acids. CDR1 is MNHNY, CDR2 SVGAGI, per germline (reference sequence). Deletions cut 5 bases from V and 8 bases from J, with 21 bases between. CDR3 in DNA: TGTGCCAGCAGTCTATTTCCAGGGTCCCTGGGGGGCTACACCTTC. It specifies CASSLFPGSLGGYTF.

The chain recombines TRBV28 with TRBJ2-1; 9 nucleotides agree with TRBD2. With V trimmed by 5 bases and J by 6 bases, 14 bases remained unmatched. The CDR3 extends over 17 amino acids. From germline, CDR1 is MDHEN and CDR2 SYDVKM. The CDR3 nucleotides are TGTGCCAGCAGTCTCATCTTAGGCCTAGCGGGGTCCAATGAGCAGTTCTTC. This encodes CASSLILGLAGSNEQFF.

The chain recombines TRBV6-5 with TRBJ2-1, with D possibly being TRBD1 or TRBD2 (6 bases each). CDR1 and CDR2 (germline): MNHEY, SVGAGI. This CDR3 has 14 residues. V was trimmed by 5 bases and J by 8 bases, leaving 16 bases between them. The CDR3 DNA sequence: TGTGCCAGCAGTCTGAGATACGGGGGCGATGAGCAGTTCTTC. This gives the protein CASSLRYGGDEQFF.

This clone came up once. The V and J genes are TRBV7-9 and TRBJ1-1; D is uncertain. V was shortened by 1 base and J by 0 bases, with 9 bases between the two germline ends. The germline V gene encodes CDR1 SEHNR and CDR2 FQNEAQ (reference sequence). This CDR3 comprises 15 residues. CDR3 DNA: TGTGCCAGCAGCTTAGATCGGGATATGAACACTGAAGCTTTCTTT. As protein: CASSLDRDMNTEAFF.